This T cell receptor (beta chain) was identified during a study of beta chain features in type 1 diabetes. The CDR3 consists of 14 residues. CDR1 and CDR2 (germline): SGHTA, FQGNSA. V was clipped by 2 bases and J by 7 bases; unmatched bases: 6. Points from the study as a whole: Patients with Type 1 diabetes showed moderately but significantly shorter TCRB CDR3s in all four CD4+ subsets.

Via CD45RO/CCR7/CD25/CD127/CD95/CD27, cells of the CD4+ naive, central memory, regulatory and stem cell-like memory subsets were sorted. Every bit of the isolated RNA underwent reverse transcription, so sequencing read expressed TCRB transcripts. The assay was immunoSEQ multiplex PCR, and TCRdb's table has in-frame clones only and misses some. Of 600,000 to 700,000 clones listed, under 15% are singletons. This clone occurred a few times. No antigen is known for it. Material for sequencing was naive CD4+ T cells from blood. The TCR was taken from a man between 18 and 35 years old with type 1 diabetes. The rearrangement uses TRBV7-2 and TRBJ2-5; TRBD1 aligns across 8 bases. CDR3 bases: TGTGCCAGCAGCTTAATTCAGGGGGCCGGGACCCAGTACTTC. As protein: CASSLIQGAGTQYF.